The rows below give T cell receptor beta chains drawn from one sample of a study of T cell clones after liver transplantation. TCRdb's copy holds only in-frame clones and misses some; the assay was immunoSEQ multiplex PCR. The sample lists tens of thousands of clones; about nine tenths were seen once. The sample consisted of CD4+ T cells from blood, taken before liver transplant. Receptor source: a human donor who received a liver transplant. CDR3s include the opening cysteine and the closing phenylalanine or tryptophan. The order of the fields is V gene, D gene, clone size, J gene, CDR3 length, CDR3 protein, CDR3 DNA. A D gene is named only where the DNA matches it firmly. Expanded clones get a size class; other rows say once, few or many, or leave the size out.

>TRBV13|TRBD2|-|TRBJ2-3|16
CASSLRRTSRTDTQYF
TGTGCCAGCAGCTTACGGAGGACTAGCCGCACAGATACGCAGTATTTT
>TRBV7-7|-|-|TRBJ2-7|15
CASSPLGQSSYEQYF
TGTGCTAGCAGCCCCTTAGGACAGAGCTCCTACGAGCAGTACTTC
>TRBV30|-|-|TRBJ2-7|14
CAWSVQGLTYEQYF
TGTGCCTGGAGTGTTCAGGGCCTAACCTACGAGCAGTACTTC
>TRBV5-1|TRBD1|-|TRBJ2-7|14
CASSSGTASYEQYF
TGCGCCAGCAGCTCAGGGACAGCGTCCTACGAGCAGTACTTC
>TRBV6-1|TRBD2|-|TRBJ2-7|14
CASRSGTTTYEQYF
TGTGCCAGCCGCTCCGGGACTACTACCTACGAGCAGTACTTC
>TRBV2|TRBD2|-|TRBJ2-3|16
CASSESGRAPTDTQYF
TGTGCCAGCAGTGAAAGCGGGAGGGCCCCCACAGATACGCAGTATTTT
>TRBV7-2|TRBD2|-|TRBJ2-3|15
CASSQTSGSTDTQYF
TGTGCCAGCAGCCAGACTAGCGGGAGCACAGATACGCAGTATTTT
>TRBV27|TRBD2|-|TRBJ2-5|15
CASSLGLAEGETQYF
TGTGCCAGCAGTTTGGGACTAGCGGAGGGGGAGACCCAGTACTTC
>TRBV2|-|-|TRBJ2-7|16
CASSEEEGRPLDEQYF
TGTGCCAGCAGTGAAGAGGAGGGTCGGCCTTTAGACGAGCAGTACTTC
>TRBV19|-|once|TRBJ2-5|14
CASRGSGAGETQYF
TGTGCCAGTAGGGGCTCCGGGGCCGGGGAGACCCAGTACTTC
>TRBV11-2|-|-|TRBJ2-7|14
CASSLEAATYEQYF
TGTGCCAGCAGCTTAGAGGCAGCCACCTACGAGCAGTACTTC
>TRBV5-1|TRBD2|-|TRBJ2-3|15
CASSLAGGPTDTQYF
TGCGCCAGCAGCTTGGCGGGGGGGCCCACAGATACGCAGTATTTT
>TRBV5-4|TRBD1|-|TRBJ2-6|15
CASSPNRGDANVLTF
TGTGCCAGCAGCCCCAACAGGGGAGACGCCAACGTCCTGACTTTC
>TRBV7-3|-|-|TRBJ1-5|14
CASSLVCVNQPQHF
TGTGCCAGCAGCTTAGTGTGTGTGAATCAGCCCCAGCATTTT
>TRBV6-1|-|-|TRBJ1-1|14
CASSEGPANTEAFF
TGTGCCAGCAGTGAAGGGCCGGCGAACACTGAAGCTTTCTTT
>TRBV7-2|-|-|TRBJ2-5|15
CASSLVSSPQETQYF
TGTGCCAGCAGCTTAGTTTCTAGCCCCCAAGAGACCCAGTACTTC
>TRBV10-3|-|-|TRBJ2-7|14
CAISESGGGSEQYF
TGTGCCATCAGTGAGTCGGGAGGGGGTTCCGAGCAGTACTTC
>TRBV12-5|TRBD2|-|TRBJ2-7|16
CASGFWLAGASYEQYF
TGTGCTAGTGGTTTCTGGCTAGCGGGGGCTTCCTACGAGCAGTACTTC
>TRBV10-3|-|once|TRBJ2-5|13
CAISTGTAETQYF
TGTGCCATCAGTACCGGGACCGCGGAGACCCAGTACTTC
>TRBV9|-|-|TRBJ2-3|14
CASSVATSTDTQYF
TGTGCCAGCAGCGTAGCTACTAGCACAGATACGCAGTATTTT
>TRBV7-7|-|-|TRBJ1-1|13
CASSPGMNTEAFF
TGTGCTAGCAGCCCCGGTATGAACACTGAAGCTTTCTTT
>TRBV10-2|TRBD1|-|TRBJ2-7|14
CASSDGDRGYEQYF
TGCGCCAGCAGTGATGGGGACAGGGGGTACGAGCAGTACTTC
>TRBV9|-|-|TRBJ2-1|13
CASSVDPGVEQFF
TGTGCCAGCAGCGTGGATCCAGGGGTTGAGCAGTTCTTC
>TRBV18|-|-|TRBJ2-5|15
CASSLTQGRQETQYF
TGTGCCAGCTCACTAACTCAGGGTCGCCAAGAGACCCAGTACTTC
>TRBV5-1|-|-|TRBJ2-2|15
CASSFEVVGTGELFF
TGCGCCAGCAGCTTTGAGGTGGTCGGCACCGGGGAGCTGTTTTTT